This paragraph covers one T cell receptor (beta chain) sequence. Its antigen is currently unknown. Germline loops: CDR1 MDHEN, CDR2 SYDVKM. V lost 0 bases and J lost 3, with 11 bases in between. This CDR3 has 15 amino acids. These data come from a study of vaccination and CD4 T cells after COVID-19. Overall study context: Subjects got two shots of BNT162b2 or mRNA-1273 vaccine. Cells received overlapping spike peptides from SARS-CoV-2, HCoV-NL63, HCoV-OC43 and HCoV-229E as stimulation.

An Oncomine TCR Beta short-read assay was used to sequence the DNA from cultured CD4+ T cells. TCRdb passed the PCR reads through MiXCR, listing each CDR3 protein once. This table has some 11,000 distinct CDR3 sequences, 60% to 85% appearing once. Sample treatment: roughly 11-day PBMC culture with coronavirus spike peptide pools or control peptides (ViraFEST assay). TCRs were sequenced by ViraFEST after antigen-specific T cells had been expanded with peptide pools. Negative selection yielded CD4+ T cells from day-10 cultures. The sequence was obtained from a human donor who had recovered from COVID-19. The sequenced sample was CD4+ T cells from blood, cultured in vitro. V is TRBV28 and J is TRBJ1-1; no clear D gene. The CDR3 loop reads CASSLWGSGYTEAFF. The CDR3 DNA reads TGTGCCAGCAGTTTATGGGGCTCCGGGTACACTGAAGCTTTCTTT.